The clone carrying this T cell receptor (beta chain) rates as medium-sized. The QIAseq Immune Repertoire TCR panel built the libraries from roughly 15 ng of total RNA. TCRdb fed the reads into MiXCR, producing one record per CDR3 protein. The sample has 250 to 350 distinct CDR3 sequences; approximately 14% are singletons. From live CD3+CD8+TCRalphabeta+ cells, four PD-1 and/or TIGIT subsets were sorted. The entry originates in a study of circulating CD8 cells and anti-PD-1 response in melanoma. In germline, CDR1 is LNHDA, CDR2 SQIVND (reference sequence). The CDR3 runs 14 residues. Trimming removed 3 bases from V and 5 bases from J, with 10 bases in between.

This TCR was recovered from a human donor with melanoma. Sequencing used CD8+ T cells from PBMCs, obtained at baseline or after one month of anti-PD-1 therapy (not recorded which). This chain uses TRBV19 with TRBJ2-2, with D perhaps being TRBD1 or TRBD2 (5 bases each). In DNA, the CDR3 is TGTGCCAGTAGTATTGGGACCCTGACCGGGGAGCTGTTTTTT. Translated: CASSIGTLTGELFF. Using reference TRBV19 and TRBJ2-2 for the parts outside the CDR3, the full variable domain is DGGITQSPKYLFRKEGQNVTLSCEQNLNHDAMYWYRQDPGQGLRLIYYSQIVNDFQKGDIAEGYSVSREKKESFPLTVTSAQKNPTAFYLCASSIGTLTGELFFGEGSRLTVL.